The clone carrying this TCR beta chain was seen a few times. This entry is derived from a study of pediatric ulcerative colitis. Per the germline V gene, CDR1 is SEHNR and CDR2 is FQNEAQ (reference sequence). Trimming pared 7 bases from V and 6 bases from J, leaving 15 bases between. CDR3 length: 13 amino acids. The table came from immunoSEQ multiplex PCR; TCRdb's copy has only in-frame clones and leaves some out. The sample lists about 64,000 clones, 86% occurring once. This sequence was found in a boy aged 10-17 years with severe ulcerative colitis. The chain joins TRBV7-9 to TRBJ1-2; D is possibly TRBD1 (5 bases). The sequenced sample was blood. The CDR3 loop reads CASTGGREHGYTF. The CDR3 bases are TGTGCCAGCACCGGCGGCAGGGAACATGGCTACACCTTC.